The clone carrying this T cell receptor beta chain was counted only a few times. Trimming shortened V by 6 bases and J by 2 bases, and 11 bases separated the two germline ends. CDR3 size: 13 residues. This specimen comes from a study of response to subunit inactivated influenza vaccine. TCRdb analysed the RT-PCR reads with MiXCR anew, one entry per CDR3 protein. The sample has about 240,000 distinct CDR3 sequences, 9% to 15% seen once. The sequence was obtained from a man in his fifties who received an inactivated influenza vaccine. The V and J genes are TRBV12-3 or TRBV12-4 and TRBJ2-7; weak D call: TRBD1 (6 bases). Sequenced material: non-naive T cells sorted from PBMCs, taken 14 to 15 days before vaccination. The CDR3: CASREQGAYEQYF. CDR3 DNA: TGTGCCAGCAGAGAACAGGGTGCCTACGAGCAGTACTTC.